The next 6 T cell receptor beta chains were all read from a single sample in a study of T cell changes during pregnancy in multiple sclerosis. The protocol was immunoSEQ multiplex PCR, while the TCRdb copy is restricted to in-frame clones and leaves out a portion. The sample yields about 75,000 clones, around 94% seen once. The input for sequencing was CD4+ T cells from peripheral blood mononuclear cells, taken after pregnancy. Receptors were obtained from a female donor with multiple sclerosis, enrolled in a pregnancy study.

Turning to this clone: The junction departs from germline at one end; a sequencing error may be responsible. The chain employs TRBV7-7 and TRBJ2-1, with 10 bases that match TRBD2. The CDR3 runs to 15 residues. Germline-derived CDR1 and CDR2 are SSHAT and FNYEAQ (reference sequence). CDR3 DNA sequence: TGTGCTAGCAGCGCCGGGACTAGCGACTACAATGAGCAGTTCTTC. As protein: CASSAGTSDYNEQFF.

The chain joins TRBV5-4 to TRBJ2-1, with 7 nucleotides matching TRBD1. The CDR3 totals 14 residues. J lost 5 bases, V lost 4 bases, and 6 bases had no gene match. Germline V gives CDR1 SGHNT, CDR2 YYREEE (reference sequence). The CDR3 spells CASSRRDRDNEQFF. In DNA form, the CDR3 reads TGTGCCAGCAGCCGCCGGGACAGAGACAATGAGCAGTTCTTC. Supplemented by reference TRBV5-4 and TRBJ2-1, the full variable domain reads ETGVTQSPTHLIKTRGQQVTLRCSSQSGHNTVSWYQQALGQGPQFIFQYYREEENGRGNFPPRFSGLQFPNYSSELNVNALELDDSALYLCASSRRDRDNEQFFGPGTRLTVL.

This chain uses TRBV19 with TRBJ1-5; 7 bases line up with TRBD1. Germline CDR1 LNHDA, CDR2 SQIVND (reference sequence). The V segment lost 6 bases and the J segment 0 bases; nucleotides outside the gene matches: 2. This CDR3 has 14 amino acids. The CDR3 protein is CASSDRVSNQPQHF. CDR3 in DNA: TGTGCCAGTAGCGACAGGGTTAGCAATCAGCCCCAGCATTTT.

The CDR3 nucleotides are TGTGCCAGCAGCAGACAGGGCCGCTACGAGCAGTACTTC. This encodes CASSRQGRYEQYF. The genes are TRBV7-8 and TRBJ2-7; 7 bases match TRBD1. The V and J ends lost 5 bases and 3 bases, in that order; junction bases with no gene match: 4. Germline assignment: CDR1 SGHVS and CDR2 FQNEAQ. The CDR3 totals 13 residues.

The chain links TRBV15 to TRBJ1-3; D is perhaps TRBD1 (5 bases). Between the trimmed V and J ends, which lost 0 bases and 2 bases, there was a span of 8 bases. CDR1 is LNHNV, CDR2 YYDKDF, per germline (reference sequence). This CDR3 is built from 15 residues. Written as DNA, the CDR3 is TGTGCCACCAGCAGAGACAGGGTGGCTGGAAACACCATATATTTT. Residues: CATSRDRVAGNTIYF.

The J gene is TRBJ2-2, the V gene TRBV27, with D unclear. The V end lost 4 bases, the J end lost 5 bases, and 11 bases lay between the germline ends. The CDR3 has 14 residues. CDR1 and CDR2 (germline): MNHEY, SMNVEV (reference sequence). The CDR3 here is CASSYSLVTGELFF. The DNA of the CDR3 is TGTGCCAGCAGTTACAGTTTGGTGACCGGGGAGCTGTTTTTT.